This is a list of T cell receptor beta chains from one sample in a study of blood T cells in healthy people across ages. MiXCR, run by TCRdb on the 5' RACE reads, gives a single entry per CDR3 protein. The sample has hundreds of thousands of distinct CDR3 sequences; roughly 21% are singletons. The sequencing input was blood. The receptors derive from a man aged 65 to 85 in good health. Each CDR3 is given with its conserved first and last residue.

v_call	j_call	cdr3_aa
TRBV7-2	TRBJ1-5	CAGSLAKGAGSQPQHF
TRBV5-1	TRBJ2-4	CASSNDRGPKNIQYF
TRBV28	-	CASSLFWTGGTEQYF
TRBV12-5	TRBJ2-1	CASGEGLVYEQFF
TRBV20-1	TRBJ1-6	CSARDYQTSSYNSPLHF
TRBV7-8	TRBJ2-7	CASSLAVGLPYEQYF
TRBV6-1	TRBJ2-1	CASSRSSGLRYNEQFF
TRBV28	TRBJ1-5	CASSSPSGLNQPQHF
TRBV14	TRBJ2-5	CASSYTHLYQETQYF
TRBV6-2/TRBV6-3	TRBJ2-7	CASSYSSGVSYEQYF
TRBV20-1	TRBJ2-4	CSARPQGPLNIQYF
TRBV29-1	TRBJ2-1	CSVNSGRLNNEQFF
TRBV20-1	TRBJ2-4	CSARGLAGEGDIQYF
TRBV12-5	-	CASGEGNEQFF
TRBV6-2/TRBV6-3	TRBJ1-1	CASLRNTEAFF
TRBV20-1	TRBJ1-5	CSARVTGGSNQPQHF
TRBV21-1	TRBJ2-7	CASSKDLEYF
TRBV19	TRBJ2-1	CASTEGNSYNEQFF
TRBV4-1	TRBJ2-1	CASSPEKGKNNEQFF
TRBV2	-	CASSEGTAGPVNEQFF
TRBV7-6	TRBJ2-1	CASSPISREDEQFF
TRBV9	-	CASSAAWTSGAGQFF
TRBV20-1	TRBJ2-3	CSAMPWTSGRTDTQYF
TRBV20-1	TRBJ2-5	CSVLRTAQETQYF
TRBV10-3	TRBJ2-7	CASSRTGAATYEQYF
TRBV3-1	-	CASSQGFGSYEQYF
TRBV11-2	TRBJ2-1	CASSNLAGGYNEQFF
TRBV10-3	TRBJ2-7	CAISEGTVISYEQYF
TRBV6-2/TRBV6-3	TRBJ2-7	CASSSLAPAYEQYF
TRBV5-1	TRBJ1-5	CASSQQGDQPQHF
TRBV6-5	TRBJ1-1	CASTTGGPNTEAFF
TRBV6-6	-	CASRAGTSGQYEQYF
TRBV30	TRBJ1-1	CAWSVRTAHREAFF
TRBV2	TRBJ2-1	CASSREGQGAYNEQFF
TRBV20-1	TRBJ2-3	CSATGGWDTQYF
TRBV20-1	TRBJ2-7	CSARDKARMYEQYF
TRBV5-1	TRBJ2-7	CASSEGTASYEQYF
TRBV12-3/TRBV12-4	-	CASSSGQPSSYEQYF
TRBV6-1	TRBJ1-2	CASSEKRTGEIINYGYTF
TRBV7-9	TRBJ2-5	CASSLAAGGWETQYF
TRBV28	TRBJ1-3	CASSLRGVNSGNTIYF
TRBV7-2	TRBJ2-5	CASSFVAGRGETQYF
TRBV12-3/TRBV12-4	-	CASSKGIASYEQYF
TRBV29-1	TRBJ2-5	CSVEEFGGETQYF
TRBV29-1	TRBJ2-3	CSNRGQGADLDTQYF
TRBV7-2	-	CASRSGLAGDEQFF
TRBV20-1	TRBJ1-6	CSAGESSLNSPLHF
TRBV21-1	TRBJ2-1	CASSRRGQPAQFF
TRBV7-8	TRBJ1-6	CAAGAYNSPLHF
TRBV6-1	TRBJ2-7	CASSPGGWRASYEQYF